The 8 T cell receptor beta chains given below trace back to one sample, sequenced in a study of T cells after yellow fever vaccination. TCRdb reanalysed the 5' RACE reads using MiXCR and keeps one entry per CDR3 protein. This sample has about 500,000 distinct CDR3 sequences, with 17% found just once. This specimen was PBMCs, taken 5 to 6 days after the first yellow fever vaccination. Receptor source: a man aged 18 to 29 who received the YFV17D yellow fever vaccine.

This clonotype was counted a few times. The rearrangement joins TRBV7-2 to TRBJ2-5; no firm D call. V gave up 4 bases and J gave up 1 base, with 7 bases separating them. The V gene's germline CDR1 is SGHTA and CDR2 FQGNSA. This CDR3 region has 13 residues. CDR3 in amino acids: CASSYSLQETQYF. The DNA for the CDR3 is TGTGCCAGCAGCTATTCCCTCCAAGAGACCCAGTACTTC.

This chain connects TRBV30 to TRBJ1-1; D gene unclear. Germline lookup yields CDR1 GTSNPN and CDR2 SVGIG (reference sequence). V was trimmed by 4 bases and J by 2 bases, leaving 11 bases between them. This CDR3 spans 13 amino acids. DNA of the CDR3: TGTGCCTGGAACAAACGGTTTAACACTGAAGCTTTCTTT. Its protein product is CAWNKRFNTEAFF.

This clonotype was counted once. The junction departs from germline at one end; a sequencing error may be responsible. The rearrangement links TRBV3-1 to TRBJ2-1; no definite D call. CDR3 length: 15 residues. The germline gives CDR1 LGHDT, CDR2 YNNKEL (reference sequence). DNA of the CDR3: TGTGCCAGCTGCCAGTCTCGGACCGTGTTCAATGAGCAGTTCTTC. It codes for CASCQSRTVFNEQFF.

A few counts support this clonotype. This rearrangement joins TRBV5-1 to TRBJ1-3; D is ambiguous. Trimming left V 1 base short and J 0 bases short, with 5 bases between. From germline, CDR1 is SGHRS and CDR2 YFSETQ. The CDR3 runs 14 residues. CDR3 sequence reads: CASSLLSSGNTIYF. CDR3 nucleotides: TGCGCCAGCAGCTTGCTGAGCTCTGGAAACACCATATATTTT. The whole variable domain, filled in from reference TRBV5-1 and TRBJ1-3, reads KAGVTQTPRYLIKTRGQQVTLSCSPISGHRSVSWYQQTPGQGLQFLFEYFSETQRNKGNFPGRFSGRQFSNSRSEMNVSTLELGDSALYLCASSLLSSGNTIYFGEGSWLTVV.

This chain uses TRBV18 with TRBJ2-7; TRBD1 matches 7 bases. J lost 7 bases, V lost 4 bases, and 13 bases had no gene match. The CDR3 length is 15 residues. The germline V gene has CDR1 KGHSH and CDR2 LQKENI. CDR3 coding DNA: TGTGCCAGCTCACGGGGGACAGATAGCTTATTTGAGCAGTACTTC. This codes for CASSRGTDSLFEQYF.

This rearrangement joins TRBV29-1 to TRBJ1-1; 7 nucleotides align to TRBD1. CDR1 SQVTM and CDR2 ANQGSEA come from the germline V gene. The CDR3 runs to 12 residues. J gave up 3 bases and V 6 bases, and 4 bases lay outside the gene matches. The CDR3 reads CSVDRVDTEAFF. The CDR3, as DNA: TGCAGCGTAGACAGGGTCGACACTGAAGCTTTCTTT.

The rearrangement joins TRBV12-3 or TRBV12-4 to TRBJ2-5; D is unresolved. The CDR3 spans 16 residues. V was clipped by 3 bases and J by 3 bases, with 17 bases between them. CDR3 protein: CASSFRAPGQEETQYF. Here the CDR3 DNA reads TGTGCCAGCAGTTTTAGGGCCCCCGGGCAAGAAGAGACCCAGTACTTC.

This clonotype was detected a few times. This CDR3 is CASSFQAGPYEQYF. CDR3 DNA sequence: TGTGCCAGCAGCTTTCAAGCAGGCCCCTACGAGCAGTACTTC. The chain recombines TRBV7-2 with TRBJ2-7; D is unresolved. Per the germline V gene, CDR1 is SGHTA and CDR2 is FQGNSA. V was clipped by 3 bases and J by 2 bases, with 11 bases between them. The CDR3 totals 14 residues.